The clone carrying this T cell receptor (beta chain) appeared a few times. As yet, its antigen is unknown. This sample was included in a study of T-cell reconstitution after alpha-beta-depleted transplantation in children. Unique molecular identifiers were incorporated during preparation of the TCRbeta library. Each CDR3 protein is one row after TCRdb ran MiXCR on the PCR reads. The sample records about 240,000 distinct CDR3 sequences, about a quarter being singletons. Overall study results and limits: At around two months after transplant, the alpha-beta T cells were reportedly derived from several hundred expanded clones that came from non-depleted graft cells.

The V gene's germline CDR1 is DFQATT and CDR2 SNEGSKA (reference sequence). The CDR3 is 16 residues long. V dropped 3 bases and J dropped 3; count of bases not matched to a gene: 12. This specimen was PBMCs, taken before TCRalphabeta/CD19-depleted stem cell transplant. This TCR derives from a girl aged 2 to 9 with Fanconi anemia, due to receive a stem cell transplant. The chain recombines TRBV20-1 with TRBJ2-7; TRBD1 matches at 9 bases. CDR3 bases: TGCAGTGCTAGCCCGGGGGGACAGGGATGGGACTACGAGCAGTACTTC. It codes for CSASPGGQGWDYEQYF.